These 10 T cell receptor beta chains originate from one sample sequenced in a study of tumor-infiltrating lymphocytes in primary liver carcinoma. Total RNA (around 500 ng) served as template for TCR beta cDNA synthesis primed by a constant-region primer. Slightly modified ARM-PCR served as the procedure for the TCR beta libraries. These libraries came from three rounds of nested multiplex PCR. The first two PCR rounds used TRBV1-TRBV30 forward primers with a C-beta reverse primer, about 10 cycles each. TCRdb reanalysed the multiplex PCR reads using MiXCR and keeps one entry per CDR3 protein. The table lists about 300,000 distinct CDR3 sequences, around three fifths of them singletons. For blood RNA, unsorted whole blood served as the source, and germline DNA was extracted too. Sequences were obtained from peripheral blood. All receptors come from a man aged 35-49 years with primary liver carcinoma and hepatitis B virus infection.

About this clonotype: This may stem from a read error, because a much larger clone lies one nucleotide away. The final CDR3 position lacks the conserved phenylalanine or tryptophan, pointing to a likely read error. The CDR3 sequence: CASHAGANVLTL. The CDR3 DNA reads as TGTGCCAGCCATGCCGGGGCCAACGTCCTGACTTTA. V is TRBV11-1 and J is TRBJ2-6; D is uncertain. The V end lost 8 bases, the J end lost 4 bases, and 6 bases lay between the germline ends. From germline, CDR1 is SGHAT and CDR2 FQDESV (reference sequence). The CDR3 is 12 residues long.

Details on this clonotype: This could be a read error, since a much larger clone is one nucleotide away. This rearrangement joins TRBV28 to TRBJ2-3; 8 bases line up with TRBD2. V shed 8 bases and J 0 bases; nucleotides not matched to a gene: 10. The CDR3 extends over 16 amino acids. The germline V gene encodes CDR1 MDHEN and CDR2 SYDVKM. The CDR3 region is CASLGGTGGSTDTQYF. DNA of the CDR3: TGTGCCAGCCTGGGAGGAACGGGAGGGAGCACAGATACGCAGTATTTT.

This clonotype was observed many times. The chain couples TRBV4-2 to TRBJ2-7; 8 nucleotides match TRBD2. The length of the CDR3 is 15 residues. V was pared by 1 base and J by 7 bases, with 9 bases of the junction left unmatched. Germline V lookup: CDR1 LGHNA, CDR2 YNFKEQ. This chain's CDR3 is CASSQGDLPGGEQYF. The CDR3 nucleotides read TGTGCCAGCAGCCAAGGGGACCTCCCGGGAGGGGAGCAGTACTTC.

The rearrangement joins TRBV5-4 to TRBJ2-7; TRBD2 matches at 8 bases. Trimming cost V 5 bases and J 0 bases; bases outside gene matches: 7. This CDR3 region has 15 residues. Germline-derived CDR1 and CDR2 are SGHNT and YYREEE (reference sequence). The CDR3 region is CASSLDSGNSYEQYF. The CDR3 nucleotides are TGTGCCAGCAGTCTCGATAGCGGGAACTCCTACGAGCAGTACTTC.

The chain employs TRBV7-9 and TRBJ2-5; D is perhaps TRBD1 or TRBD2 (5 bases each). Trimming stripped 1 base from V and 5 bases from J, with 11 bases between. Germline CDR1 is SEHNR and CDR2 is FQNEAQ (reference sequence). The CDR3 loop spans 14 amino acids. The CDR3 is CASSLGGGFETQYF. The CDR3 nucleotides read TGTGCCAGCAGCTTAGGTGGGGGTTTCGAGACCCAGTACTTC. The variable domain in full, completed from reference TRBV7-9 and TRBJ2-5, reads DTGVSQNPRHKITKRGQNVTFRCDPISEHNRLYWYRQTLGQGPEFLTYFQNEAQLEKSRLLSDRFSAERPKGSFSTLEIQRTEQGDSAMYLCASSLGGGFETQYFGPGTRLLVL.

As for this clonotype: At one end the junction does not follow the germline gene, possibly because of a read error. V and J are TRBV12-3 or TRBV12-4 and TRBJ1-1, with 10 bases identical to TRBD1. This CDR3 is built from 15 residues. The CDR3 spells CASSLRGTGDTDAFF. The CDR3 DNA reads as TGTGCCAGCAGTTTGAGGGGGACAGGGGACACTGATGCTTTCTTT.

The chain has TRBV4-3 and TRBJ1-4; D call uncertain. The CDR3 is made up of 16 amino acids. Trimming removed 11 bases at V and 3 bases at J, with 22 bases between. Germline V CDR1 and CDR2: LGHNA, YSLEER. The CDR3 nucleotides are TGCGCCGTCAGCCAAGGGTCCCTTCGGTCTAATGAAAAACTGTTTTTT. Protein sequence: CAVSQGSLRSNEKLFF.

Note on this clonotype: A read error is possible here, since a much larger clone lies one base away. The chain links TRBV6-1 to TRBJ2-5; TRBD1 matches 11 bases. This CDR3 is built from 16 residues. The V gene end was trimmed by 9 bases and the J gene end by 5 bases; junction bases not matched to a gene: 14. Germline V gene sequence: CDR1 MNHNS, CDR2 SASEGT. The CDR3 nucleotides are TGTGCCAGTTCCTTCGGGACAGGGGGAGGTCGTGAGACCCAGTACTTC. The encoded protein is CASSFGTGGGRETQYF.

This chain joins TRBV11-1 and TRBJ1-6; 10 bases map to TRBD1. This CDR3 is built from 15 residues. Germline CDR1 and CDR2: SGHAT and FQDESV (reference sequence). After removal of 11 bases from V and 5 bases from J, the junction contained 9 bases not matched to a gene. The CDR3: CACNIDRGHNSPLHF. CDR3 DNA: TGTGCCTGCAACATCGACAGGGGGCATAATTCACCCCTCCACTTT.

A word on this clonotype: An end of the junction does not agree with germline; a read error may underlie this. This sequence joins TRBV14 and TRBJ2-7; 8 positions agree with TRBD2. The CDR3 runs 14 residues. Germline CDR1 SGHDN, CDR2 FVKESK. CDR3 bases: TGTGCCAGCAGCCAAGCGGGGGGGGACTACAAGCAGTACTTC. This codes for CASSQAGGDYKQYF.